This entry lists 14 T cell receptor beta chains sequenced from one sample in a study of cytomegalovirus exposure and HLA in healthy donors. 60 Vbeta and 13 Jbeta primers were used in PCR. Some clones are missing from TCRdb's copy, which holds only in-frame ones; the method was immunoSEQ multiplex PCR. The sample records about 52,000 clones, around 70% being singletons. Sequences were obtained from PBMCs. Receptor source: a woman aged 45-59 years in good health and CMV-seronegative.

The V gene is TRBV4-1, the J gene TRBJ2-7; 7 bases match TRBD1. The CDR3 has 16 amino acids. V lost 0 bases, J lost 4 bases, and 9 bases stayed unmatched. Germline V gene data show CDR1 as MGHRA and CDR2 as YSYEKL. DNA for the CDR3: TGCGCCAGCAGCCAAGACCCTACAGGGGTTCGGTACGAGCAGTACTTC. This encodes CASSQDPTGVRYEQYF.

This clone has just a few counts. The rearrangement uses TRBV28 and TRBJ1-1; D call uncertain. The CDR3 covers 16 residues. V gave up 6 bases and J gave up 5 bases, with 22 bases separating them. Germline values: CDR1 MDHEN, CDR2 SYDVKM. The CDR3 here is CASSHSDGVFRTEAFF. In DNA form, the CDR3 reads TGTGCCAGCAGCCATAGCGACGGGGTATTTAGGACTGAAGCTTTCTTT. The full variable domain, in which reference TRBV28 and TRBJ1-1 provide the parts outside the CDR3, is DVKVTQSSRYLVKRTGEKVFLECVQDMDHENMFWYRQDPGLGLRLIYFSYDVKMKEKGDIPEGYSVSREKKERFSLILESASTNQTSMYLCASSHSDGVFRTEAFFGQGTRLTVV.

The V call is TRBV15, the J call TRBJ1-4; D is possibly TRBD1 (5 bases). Germline V gene data show CDR1 as LNHNV and CDR2 as YYDKDF (reference sequence). The ends were cut back, 1 base at V and 4 bases at J, with 7 bases in the middle. The CDR3 runs to 14 residues. In nucleotides, the CDR3 is TGTGCCACCAGCAGAGGACAGATTAATGAAAAACTGTTTTTT. Translation gives CATSRGQINEKLFF.

This chain connects TRBV7-9 to TRBJ1-3; no clear D gene. This CDR3 has 16 amino acids. Deletions cut 4 bases from V and 0 bases from J, with 13 bases between. Germline CDR1 SEHNR, CDR2 FQNEAQ (reference sequence). The CDR3 sequence: CASSSSGGPSGNTIYF. As DNA, the CDR3 is TGTGCCAGCAGCTCCTCAGGCGGGCCCTCTGGAAACACCATATATTTT. Together with reference TRBV7-9 and TRBJ1-3, the CDR3 gives the full variable domain: DTGVSQNPRHKITKRGQNVTFRCDPISEHNRLYWYRQTLGQGPEFLTYFQNEAQLEKSRLLSDRFSAERPKGSFSTLEIQRTEQGDSAMYLCASSSSGGPSGNTIYFGEGSWLTVV.

As regards this clone: This same CDR3 is encoded by further DNA sequences in the sample. The rearrangement uses TRBV5-1 and TRBJ2-1, with TRBD2 identical over 7 bases. The CDR3 has 16 residues. CDR1 SGHRS and CDR2 YFSETQ come from the germline V gene. The V and J ends lost 3 bases and 5 bases, in that order; junction bases with no gene match: 11. This chain's CDR3 is CASSSRTSGTHNEQFF. In DNA, the CDR3 is TGCGCCAGCAGCTCCCGGACTAGTGGGACCCACAATGAGCAGTTCTTC.

The V and J genes are TRBV5-1 and TRBJ1-1; a weak D match, TRBD1 (6 bases). CDR1 and CDR2 from the germline V gene are SGHRS and YFSETQ. Trimming cost V 4 bases and J 0 bases, with 13 bases left between them. This CDR3 contains 15 residues. The CDR3: CASSLQTGLNTEAFF. CDR3 coding DNA: TGCGCCAGCAGCCTCCAGACAGGACTGAACACTGAAGCTTTCTTT. The full variable domain, its missing parts supplied by reference TRBV5-1 and TRBJ1-1, is KAGVTQTPRYLIKTRGQQVTLSCSPISGHRSVSWYQQTPGQGLQFLFEYFSETQRNKGNFPGRFSGRQFSNSRSEMNVSTLELGDSALYLCASSLQTGLNTEAFFGQGTRLTVV.

V usage is TRBV7-9 and J usage is TRBJ2-3; TRBD1 matches at 8 bases. Losses at the gene ends were 3 bases for V and 5 bases for J; bases not matched to a gene: 7. Germline CDR1 is SEHNR and CDR2 is FQNEAQ (reference sequence). The CDR3 spans 15 residues. In nucleotides, the CDR3 is TGTGCCAGCAGCTTTGCAGGGGGCTTTGGAGATACGCAGTATTTT. This translates into CASSFAGGFGDTQYF. The entire variable domain, with the rest obtained from reference TRBV7-9 and TRBJ2-3, is as follows: DTGVSQNPRHKITKRGQNVTFRCDPISEHNRLYWYRQTLGQGPEFLTYFQNEAQLEKSRLLSDRFSAERPKGSFSTLEIQRTEQGDSAMYLCASSFAGGFGDTQYFGPGTRLTVL.

The chain links TRBV7-8 to TRBJ1-5, with 7 bases identical to TRBD1. The germline V gene encodes CDR1 SGHVS and CDR2 FQNEAQ. V trimming: 5 bases; J trimming: 5 bases; junction bases outside the gene matches: 3. The CDR3 extends over 13 amino acids. The CDR3 coding sequence is TGTGCCAGCAGCCCCCAGGGGGATCAGCCCCAGCATTTT. It encodes CASSPQGDQPQHF. The full variable domain, its missing parts supplied by reference TRBV7-8 and TRBJ1-5, is GAGVSQSPRYKVAKRGQDVALRCDPISGHVSLFWYQQALGQGPEFLTYFQNEAQLDKSGLPSDRFFAERPEGSVSTLKIQRTQQEDSAVYLCASSPQGDQPQHFGDGTRLSIL.

V gene TRBV5-4 combines with J gene TRBJ2-3, with TRBD2 matching over 7 bases. Losses at the gene ends were 7 bases for V and 0 bases for J; bases not matched to a gene: 5. The CDR3 consists of 14 residues. Germline loops: CDR1 SGHNT, CDR2 YYREEE (reference sequence). CDR3 amino acids: CASSRTSSTDTQYF. The CDR3 DNA is TGTGCCAGCTCACGGACTAGTAGCACAGATACGCAGTATTTT.

This clone was seen only once. V gene TRBV7-2 combines with J gene TRBJ2-5; 14 nucleotides line up with TRBD2. Germline V gives CDR1 SGHTA, CDR2 FQGNSA. CDR3 size: 16 residues. The junction had 7 bases not matched to a gene; V was cut back by 5 bases and J by 5 bases. This chain's CDR3 is CASSLRLAGGPETQYF. In DNA form, the CDR3 reads TGTGCCAGCAGCCTCCGACTAGCGGGAGGGCCGGAGACCCAGTACTTC. The full variable domain, with the rest looked up from reference TRBV7-2 and TRBJ2-5, is GAGVSQSPSNKVTEKGKDVELRCDPISGHTALYWYRQSLGQGLEFLIYFQGNSAPDKSGLPSDRFSAERTGGSVSTLTIQRTQQEDSAVYLCASSLRLAGGPETQYFGPGTRLLVL.

V and J are TRBV19 and TRBJ1-1; D remains unclear. This CDR3 spans 13 amino acids. V was shortened by 3 bases and J by 0 bases, with 5 bases between the two germline ends. The germline CDR1 and CDR2 sequences are LNHDA and SQIVND (reference sequence). The CDR3 reads CASSMRLNTEAFF. The CDR3 DNA follows: TGTGCCAGTAGTATGAGGCTGAACACTGAAGCTTTCTTT.

V and J are TRBV7-8 and TRBJ1-1; D is unclear. The CDR3 is 13 residues long. V lost 6 bases, J lost 0 bases, and 8 bases lay in between. Germline V gene data show CDR1 as SGHVS and CDR2 as FQNEAQ. CDR3 in amino acids: CASRRTLNTEAFF. CDR3 in DNA: TGTGCCAGCAGGCGTACCTTGAACACTGAAGCTTTCTTT. Together with reference TRBV7-8 and TRBJ1-1, the CDR3 gives the full variable domain: GAGVSQSPRYKVAKRGQDVALRCDPISGHVSLFWYQQALGQGPEFLTYFQNEAQLDKSGLPSDRFFAERPEGSVSTLKIQRTQQEDSAVYLCASRRTLNTEAFFGQGTRLTVV.

This clone was detected a few times. The chain carries TRBV4-2 and TRBJ2-3, with a possible D match to TRBD2 (6 bases). The germline V and J ends were trimmed by 3 bases and 7 bases, with 17 bases remaining between them. The CDR3 sequence is 15 residues long. The germline gives CDR1 LGHNA, CDR2 YNFKEQ. CDR3 residues: CASSHSSAEGNTQYF. CDR3 coding DNA: TGTGCCAGCAGCCACTCTAGCGCAGAGGGGAATACGCAGTATTTT.

The chain couples TRBV28 to TRBJ2-2; D is ambiguous. V was clipped by 1 base and J by 4 bases, with 4 bases between them. Germline V gene lookup returns CDR1 MDHEN and CDR2 SYDVKM. CDR3 size: 13 residues. CDR3 protein: CASSLYSTGELFF. The CDR3 region has the DNA TGTGCCAGCAGTTTATATAGCACCGGGGAGCTGTTTTTT. Supplemented by reference TRBV28 and TRBJ2-2, the full variable domain reads DVKVTQSSRYLVKRTGEKVFLECVQDMDHENMFWYRQDPGLGLRLIYFSYDVKMKEKGDIPEGYSVSREKKERFSLILESASTNQTSMYLCASSLYSTGELFFGEGSRLTVL.